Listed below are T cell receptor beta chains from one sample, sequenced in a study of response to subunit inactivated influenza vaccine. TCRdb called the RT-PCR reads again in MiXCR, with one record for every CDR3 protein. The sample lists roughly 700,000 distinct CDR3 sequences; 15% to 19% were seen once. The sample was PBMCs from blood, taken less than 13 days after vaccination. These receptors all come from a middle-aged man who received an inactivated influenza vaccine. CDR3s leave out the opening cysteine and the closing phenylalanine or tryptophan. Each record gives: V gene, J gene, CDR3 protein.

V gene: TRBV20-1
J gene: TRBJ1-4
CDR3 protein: SARRGTEKLF

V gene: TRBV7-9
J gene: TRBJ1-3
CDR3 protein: ASRFSGSSGNTIY

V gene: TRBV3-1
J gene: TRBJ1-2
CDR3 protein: ASSQASGGNYGYT

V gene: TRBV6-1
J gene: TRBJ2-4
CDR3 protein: ASSTPTGRGNIQY

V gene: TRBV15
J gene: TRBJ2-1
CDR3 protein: ATSRDLTPYNEQF

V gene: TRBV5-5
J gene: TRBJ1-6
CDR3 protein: ASSPGTGNSPLH

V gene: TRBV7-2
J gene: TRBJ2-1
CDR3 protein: ASSFGHPVYNEQF

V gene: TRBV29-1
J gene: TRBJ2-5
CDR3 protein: SVASGIRETQY

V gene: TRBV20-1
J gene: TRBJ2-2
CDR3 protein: SARNSQGAGELF

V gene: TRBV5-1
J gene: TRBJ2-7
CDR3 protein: ASSFGTGLYEQY

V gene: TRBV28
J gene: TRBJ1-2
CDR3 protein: ASSAGPLRYGYT

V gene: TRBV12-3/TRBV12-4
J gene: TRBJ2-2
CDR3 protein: ASSLSAGRATGELF

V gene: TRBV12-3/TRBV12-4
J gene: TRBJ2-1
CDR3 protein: VSSFPGLADNEQF

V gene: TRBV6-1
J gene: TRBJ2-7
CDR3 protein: ASSALVGRSSYEQY

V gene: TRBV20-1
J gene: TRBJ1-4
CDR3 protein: SARDRDRTNEKLF

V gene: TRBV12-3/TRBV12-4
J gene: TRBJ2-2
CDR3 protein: ASSLAGGLGGELF

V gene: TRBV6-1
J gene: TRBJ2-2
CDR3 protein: ASSRTSGLTGELF

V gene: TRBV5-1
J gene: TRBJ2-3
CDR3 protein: ASSLAARGDTQY

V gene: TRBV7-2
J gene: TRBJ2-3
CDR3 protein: ASSLGGLAPDTQY

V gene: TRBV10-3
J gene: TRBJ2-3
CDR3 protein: AISAAGDTQY

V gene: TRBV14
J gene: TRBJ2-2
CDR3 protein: ASSQDTTSGNTGELF

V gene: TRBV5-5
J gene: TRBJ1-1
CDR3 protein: ASSLLSEAF

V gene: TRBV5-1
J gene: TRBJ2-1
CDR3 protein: ASSLVEGSYNEQF

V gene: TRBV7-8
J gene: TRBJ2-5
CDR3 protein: ASSLRGGAETQY

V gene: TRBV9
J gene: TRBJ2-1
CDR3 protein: ASSAQGAFYNEQF

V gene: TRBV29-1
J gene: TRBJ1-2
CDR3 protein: SVRVGTHGYT

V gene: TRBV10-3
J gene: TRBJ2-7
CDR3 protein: AISAAWSAFEQY

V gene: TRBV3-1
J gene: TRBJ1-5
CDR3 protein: ASSATAGGLRNQPQH

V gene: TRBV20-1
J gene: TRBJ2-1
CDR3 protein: SARQGTGSGEQF

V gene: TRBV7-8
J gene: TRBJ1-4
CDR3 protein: ASSLGGGQGSGKLF

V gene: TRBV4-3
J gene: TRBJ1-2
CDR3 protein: ASSQGAGGFYGYT

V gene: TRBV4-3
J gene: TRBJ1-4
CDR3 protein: ASSPAGHLNEKLF

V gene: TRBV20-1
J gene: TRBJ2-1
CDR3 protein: SAGAGGEQF

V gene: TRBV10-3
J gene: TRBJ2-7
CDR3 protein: AISDPGLPQY

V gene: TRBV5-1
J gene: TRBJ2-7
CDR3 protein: ASSLIGSGDEQY

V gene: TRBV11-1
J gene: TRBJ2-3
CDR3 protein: ASSLSPRGGETDTQY

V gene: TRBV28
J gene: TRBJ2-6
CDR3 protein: ASSFRAGRAASGANVLT

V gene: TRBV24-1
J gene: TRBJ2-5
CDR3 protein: ATSDWGKTQY

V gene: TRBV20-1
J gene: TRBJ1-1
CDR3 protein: SAWTPGGETEAF

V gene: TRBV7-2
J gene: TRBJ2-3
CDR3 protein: ASSSQQNTQY

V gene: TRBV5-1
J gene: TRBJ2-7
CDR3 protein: ASSLAASGEQY

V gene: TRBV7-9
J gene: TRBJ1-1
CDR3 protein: ASSFLPSGTEAF

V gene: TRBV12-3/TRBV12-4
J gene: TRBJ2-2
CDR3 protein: ASTDRGLTGELF

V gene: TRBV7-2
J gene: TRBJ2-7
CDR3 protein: ASSFQGDYEQY